The 2 T cell receptor beta chains given below trace back to one sample, sequenced in a study of cytomegalovirus exposure and HLA in healthy donors. The primer mix had 60 Vbeta and 13 Jbeta primers. Profiling relied on immunoSEQ multiplex PCR, and the TCRdb table lists in-frame clones only, not all of them. Of 150,000 or so clones listed, about four fifths are singletons. The source material was PBMCs. These receptor sequences come from a male donor in good health and CMV-seronegative.

The CDR3 here is CASSLSPGRDEQYF. The CDR3 DNA sequence: TGCGCCAGCAGCCTTTCCCCGGGCAGGGACGAGCAGTACTTC. The chain employs TRBV4-1 and TRBJ2-7, with D possibly TRBD1 on 5 matching bases. V was clipped by 4 bases and J by 5 bases, with 15 bases between them. The CDR3 has 14 amino acids. CDR1 is MGHRA, CDR2 YSYEKL, per germline.

This chain connects TRBV2 to TRBJ2-2, with 11 bases identical to TRBD1. V dropped 3 bases and J dropped 4; count of bases not matched to a gene: 13. The germline V gene has CDR1 SNHLY and CDR2 FYNNEI. The CDR3 is 19 amino acids. This CDR3 reads CASSEGVPGTGGITGELFF. The CDR3 DNA is TGTGCCAGCAGTGAGGGGGTGCCCGGGACAGGGGGTATCACCGGGGAGCTGTTTTTT.